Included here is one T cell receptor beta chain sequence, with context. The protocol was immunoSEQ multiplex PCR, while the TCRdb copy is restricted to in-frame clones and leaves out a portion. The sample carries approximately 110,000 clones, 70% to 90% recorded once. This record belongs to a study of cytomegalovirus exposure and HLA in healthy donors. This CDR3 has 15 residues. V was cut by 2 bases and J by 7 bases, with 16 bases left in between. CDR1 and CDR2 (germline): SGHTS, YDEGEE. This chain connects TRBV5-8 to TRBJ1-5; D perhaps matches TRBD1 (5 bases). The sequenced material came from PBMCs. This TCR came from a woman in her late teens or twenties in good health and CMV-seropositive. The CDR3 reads CASSFSGWDRQPQHF. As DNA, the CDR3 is TGTGCCAGCAGCTTCTCAGGGTGGGATAGACAGCCCCAGCATTTT.